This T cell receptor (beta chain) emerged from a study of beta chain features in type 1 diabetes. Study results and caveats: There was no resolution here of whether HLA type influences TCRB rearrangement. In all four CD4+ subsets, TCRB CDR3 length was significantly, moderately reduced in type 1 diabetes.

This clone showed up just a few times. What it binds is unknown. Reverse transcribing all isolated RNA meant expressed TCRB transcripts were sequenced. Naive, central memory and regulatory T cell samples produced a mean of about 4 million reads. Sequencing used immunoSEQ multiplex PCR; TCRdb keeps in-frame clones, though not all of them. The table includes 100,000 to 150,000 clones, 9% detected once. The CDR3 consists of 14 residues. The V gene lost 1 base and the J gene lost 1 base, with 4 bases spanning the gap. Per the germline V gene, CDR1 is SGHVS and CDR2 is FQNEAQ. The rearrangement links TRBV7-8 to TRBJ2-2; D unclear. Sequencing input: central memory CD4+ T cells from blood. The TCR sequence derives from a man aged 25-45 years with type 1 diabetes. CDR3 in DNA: TGTGCCAGCAGCTTAGGGCAGAACACCGGGGAGCTGTTTTTT. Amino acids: CASSLGQNTGELFF.